The 20 T cell receptor beta chains reported below all come from one sample, sequenced in a study of CD8 T cells in Susac syndrome (dated by TCRdb to between 2018 and 2021). Libraries came from the immunoSEQ multiplex PCR assay. RNA was extracted using the RNeasy kit, and about 0.5 to 1 ug of the RNA was reverse transcribed with random hexamers. The raw public data were reprocessed by TCRdb itself: fastp quality trimming at Q25, MiXCR clonotype calling, in-frame beta chains only. Here each entry gathers all rows of one CDR3 protein and keeps the most common genes and DNA. Across this sample there are about 160,000 distinct CDR3 sequences, with about 94% seen only once. Of the sample, 0.13% falls within the top ten clones. What was sequenced was CD4+ T cells from PBMCs. These receptors were collected from a human donor in good health.

The J gene is TRBJ1-3, the V gene TRBV15; TRBD1 is a possible D gene (6 bases). CDR1 and CDR2 from the germline V gene are LNHNV and YYDKDF (reference sequence). The CDR3 is 17 residues long. Trimming removed 0 bases from V and 0 bases from J, with 12 bases in between. The CDR3 nucleotides are TGTGCCACCAGCAGAGAAGGGGGACCGAGCTCTGGAAACACCATATATTTT. It specifies CATSREGGPSSGNTIYF.

The CDR3 spells CAWSVLGGADTQYF. The DNA for the CDR3 is TGTGCCTGGAGTGTACTAGGGGGGGCAGATACGCAGTATTTT. This sequence joins TRBV30 and TRBJ2-3; a possible D gene is TRBD2 (7 bases). V shed 0 bases and J shed 4 bases, with 11 bases lying between them. CDR3 length: 14 amino acids. Germline V lookup: CDR1 GTSNPN, CDR2 SVGIG (reference sequence).

The gene calls are TRBV4-1 and TRBJ1-5, with D uncertain. Per the germline V gene, CDR1 is MGHRA and CDR2 is YSYEKL. CDR3 length: 13 amino acids. V was cut by 4 bases and J by 6 bases, with 10 bases left in between. The CDR3 DNA reads TGCGCCAGCAGCCTCTTCGATCGTCAGCCCCAGCATTTT. It codes for CASSLFDRQPQHF.

This clonotype was detected only a few times. This chain joins TRBV11-2 and TRBJ2-7, with 13 positions matching TRBD2. V shed 6 bases and J 5 bases; nucleotides not matched to a gene: 7. The CDR3 extends over 15 amino acids. The germline V gene encodes CDR1 SGHAT and CDR2 FQNNGV. The CDR3 DNA reads as TGTGCCAGCAGGGGACTAGCGGGGCCCGGGGACGAGCAGTACTTC. Protein: CASRGLAGPGDEQYF.

V is TRBV3-1 and J is TRBJ2-1; the match to TRBD2 covers 9 bases. The CDR3 sequence is 15 residues long. V was pared by 2 bases and J by 5 bases, with 4 bases of the junction left unmatched. CDR1 is LGHDT, CDR2 YNNKEL, per germline (reference sequence). CDR3 sequence reads: CASSQPSGKHNEQFF. CDR3 DNA: TGTGCCAGCAGCCAACCTAGCGGGAAACACAATGAGCAGTTCTTC.

The chain employs TRBV14 and TRBJ2-5; D possibly corresponds to TRBD1 (6 bases). The CDR3 is 15 residues long. V was pared by 3 bases and J by 2 bases, with 13 bases between. The germline gives CDR1 SGHDN, CDR2 FVKESK. CDR3 in amino acids: CASSHRRTVQETQYF. CDR3 coding DNA: TGTGCCAGCAGCCATCGGCGGACAGTTCAAGAGACCCAGTACTTC. Variable domain in full (rest from reference TRBV14 and TRBJ2-5): EAGVTQFPSHSVIEKGQTVTLRCDPISGHDNLYWYRRVMGKEIKFLLHFVKESKQDESGMPNNRFLAERTGGTYSTLKVQPAELEDSGVYFCASSHRRTVQETQYFGPGTRLLVL.

The chain uses TRBV3-1 and TRBJ2-1; D gene uncertain. This CDR3 comprises 15 residues. In germline, CDR1 is LGHDT, CDR2 YNNKEL (reference sequence). Trimming left V 0 bases short and J 2 bases short, with 8 bases between. The CDR3 DNA reads as TGTGCCAGCAGCCAAGAACCAGGTCCCTACAATGAGCAGTTCTTC. It translates to CASSQEPGPYNEQFF.

V usage is TRBV12-3 or TRBV12-4 and J usage is TRBJ2-5, with D unclear. The CDR3 extends over 14 amino acids. V gave up 6 bases and J gave up 5 bases, with 16 bases separating them. The CDR3 reads CASRHLSRAETQYF. CDR3 DNA sequence: TGTGCCAGCAGACATCTGTCCCGGGCGGAGACCCAGTACTTC.

The chain couples TRBV27 to TRBJ1-1; no reliable D call. The CDR3 extends over 14 amino acids. V lost 4 bases and J lost 4, with 13 bases in between. Germline V gives CDR1 MNHEY, CDR2 SMNVEV (reference sequence). CDR3 in amino acids: CASSSPFEGTEAFF. DNA for the CDR3: TGTGCCAGCAGTTCCCCGTTCGAAGGCACTGAAGCTTTCTTT.

The V call is TRBV6-9, the J call TRBJ1-1; tentatively, D is TRBD1 (6 bases). CDR1 is MNHGY, CDR2 SVAAGI, per germline. The CDR3 is 13 amino acids. V gave up 9 bases and J gave up 5 bases, with 16 bases separating them. The chain's CDR3 is CARKQGEGTEAFF. The CDR3 DNA reads TGTGCCAGAAAACAGGGAGAGGGGACTGAAGCTTTCTTT.

The rearrangement joins TRBV6-4 to TRBJ1-1, with a weak D call TRBD1 (5 bases). Germline lookup yields CDR1 MRHNA and CDR2 SNTAGT. V was shortened by 6 bases and J by 4 bases, with 12 bases between the two germline ends. This CDR3 spans 13 amino acids. CDR3 loop: CASSPGLGTEAFF. Written as DNA, the CDR3 is TGTGCCAGCAGCCCAGGGTTGGGCACTGAAGCTTTCTTT.

The chain joins TRBV2 to TRBJ1-1, with D perhaps TRBD1 (5 bases). Germline CDR1 and CDR2: SNHLY and FYNNEI. The germline V and J ends were trimmed by 6 bases and 2 bases, with 16 bases remaining between them. The CDR3 contains 15 residues. CDR3 sequence: CASRLRPGTNTEAFF. In DNA form, the CDR3 reads TGTGCCAGCAGGCTACGACCCGGGACCAACACTGAAGCTTTCTTT. Full variable domain (missing parts from reference TRBV2 and TRBJ1-1): EPEVTQTPSHQVTQMGQEVILRCVPISNHLYFYWYRQILGQKVEFLVSFYNNEISEKSEIFDDQFSVERPDGSNFTLKIRSTKLEDSAMYFCASRLRPGTNTEAFFGQGTRLTVV.

The chain is built from TRBV7-9 and TRBJ1-2, with D perhaps matching TRBD1 (5 bases). CDR1 and CDR2 (germline): SEHNR, FQNEAQ (reference sequence). The CDR3 loop spans 13 amino acids. V dropped 4 bases and J dropped 6 bases, with 12 bases sitting between them. The CDR3 region is CASSSWGSDGYTF. CDR3 bases: TGTGCCAGCAGCTCGTGGGGGTCCGATGGCTACACCTTC. The complete variable domain, with remaining parts taken from reference TRBV7-9 and TRBJ1-2, reads DTGVSQNPRHKITKRGQNVTFRCDPISEHNRLYWYRQTLGQGPEFLTYFQNEAQLEKSRLLSDRFSAERPKGSFSTLEIQRTEQGDSAMYLCASSSWGSDGYTFGSGTRLTVV.

This clonotype has only one observation. The chain uses TRBV5-4 and TRBJ2-3; D not resolved. The CDR3 is 14 amino acids. Trimming took off 4 bases at V and 0 bases at J, with 9 bases between the two ends. The germline gives CDR1 SGHNT, CDR2 YYREEE (reference sequence). The CDR3 loop reads CASSVDGSTDTQYF. CDR3 nucleotides: TGTGCCAGCAGCGTGGACGGAAGCACAGATACGCAGTATTTT.

J is TRBJ1-5 and V is TRBV30; D unresolved. CDR3 length: 14 amino acids. The germline V and J ends were trimmed by 3 bases and 7 bases, with 16 bases remaining between them. The germline gives CDR1 GTSNPN, CDR2 SVGIG (reference sequence). CDR3 sequence reads: CAWSLGSGRQPQHF. The CDR3 DNA sequence: TGTGCCTGGAGCCTAGGTTCGGGCCGGCAGCCCCAGCATTTT. The full variable domain, completed using reference TRBV30 and TRBJ1-5, is SQTIHQWPATLVQPVGSPLSLECTVEGTSNPNLYWYRQAAGRGLQLLFYSVGIGQISSEVPQNLSASRPQDRQFILSSKKLLLSDSGFYLCAWSLGSGRQPQHFGDGTRLSIL.

This sequence joins TRBV18 and TRBJ2-7; D remains ambiguous. V was pared by 2 bases and J by 5 bases, with 7 bases between. The CDR3 runs to 12 residues. Germline V gives CDR1 KGHSH, CDR2 LQKENI. In nucleotides, the CDR3 is TGTGCCAGCTCACCAGCAAGGGACGAGCAGTACTTC. Translation: CASSPARDEQYF.

The table lists this clonotype with a few counts. The rearrangement uses TRBV6-5 and TRBJ1-2; D gene uncertain. V lost 0 bases to trimming and J lost 4 bases, with 9 bases between them. The CDR3 is 14 amino acids. The germline CDR1 and CDR2 sequences are MNHEY and SVGAGI. This CDR3 reads CASSYSGRSYGYTF. The DNA of the CDR3 is TGTGCCAGCAGTTACTCTGGGCGGAGCTATGGCTACACCTTC.

J is TRBJ2-5 and V is TRBV20-1, with 8 bases that match TRBD1. The CDR3 covers 13 residues. The germline V gene has CDR1 DFQATT and CDR2 SNEGSKA (reference sequence). V lost 7 bases to trimming and J lost 11 bases; unmatched junction nucleotides: 15. CDR3: CSVSQGAQLGQYF. CDR3 nucleotide sequence: TGCAGTGTCTCCCAGGGGGCCCAACTCGGGCAGTACTTC.

V gene TRBV18 combines with J gene TRBJ2-6; D may be TRBD1 or TRBD2 (5 bases each). The germline CDR1 and CDR2 sequences are KGHSH and LQKENI. V dropped 1 base and J dropped 0 bases, with 13 bases sitting between them. The CDR3 loop spans 18 amino acids. DNA of the CDR3: TGTGCCAGCTCACCACGGGTACAGGACTTCTCTGGGGCCAACGTCCTGACTTTC. It codes for CASSPRVQDFSGANVLTF.

V usage is TRBV12-3 or TRBV12-4 and J usage is TRBJ2-7, with a possible D match to TRBD1 (5 bases). The CDR3 extends over 11 amino acids. The V end lost 6 bases, the J end lost 7 bases, and 10 bases lay between the germline ends. The CDR3, as DNA: TGTGCCAGCAGCAGGGTGGGAGAGCAGTACTTC. Protein: CASSRVGEQYF.